This TCR beta chain was obtained from a study of blood T cell repertoires in COVID-19. For the study at large: From the United States, Italy and Spain came samples of acute and convalescent COVID-19.

Clones were sequenced by immunoSEQ multiplex PCR, and TCRdb holds only the in-frame ones, with some missing. The sample shows a few hundred thousand clones, about 86% of them seen only once. Germline CDR1 SQVTM, CDR2 ANQGSEA. Trimming took 0 bases from V and 6 from J, leaving 9 bases between them. The CDR3 has 12 residues. Ages ranged from about 18 to 89 years, with residence in about two dozen US areas. V gene TRBV29-1 combines with J gene TRBJ2-7, with D hard to call. The material sequenced was PBMCs or T cells enriched from blood (not recorded which). The clonotype was recovered from a woman in her forties with acute COVID-19. CDR3 region: CSVEEGVGEQYF. CDR3 bases: TGCAGCGTTGAAGAAGGAGTGGGCGAGCAGTACTTC.